The rows below give T cell receptor beta chains drawn from one sample of a study of blood T cell repertoires in COVID-19. Sequencing was performed with immunoSEQ multiplex PCR; in TCRdb, only in-frame clones are kept and a portion is missing. The sample records a few hundred thousand clones, 82% being singletons. Source material: peripheral blood. These receptors all come from an elderly woman with acute or convalescent COVID-19. Each CDR3 is given with its conserved first and last residue. Fields, in order: J gene, V gene, D gene, clone size, CDR3 DNA, CDR3 protein. A D gene is named only where the DNA matches it firmly. Clone size is not always given. Where it is, it says once, few, many or a class for expanded clones.

>TRBJ1-1|TRBV3-1/TRBV3-2|-|-
TGTGCCAGCAGAGCTCGGGGGAACACTGAAGCTTTCTTT
CASRARGNTEAFF
>TRBJ1-2|TRBV5-6|TRBD1|-
TGTGCCAGCAGCTTATCGACAGGGGCTGCTGGCTACACCTTC
CASSLSTGAAGYTF
>TRBJ2-2|TRBV27|-|-
TGTGCCAGCAGTTTCGGCAGGGCCCTGCCCGGGGAGCTGTTTTTT
CASSFGRALPGELFF
>TRBJ2-7|TRBV6-5|TRBD1|-
TGTGCCAGCGGACAGGGGCACCCTCTAAGCCAGCAGTACTTC
CASGQGHPLSQQYF
>TRBJ1-2|TRBV29-1|TRBD1|few
TGCAGCGTAGGGGCAGGGGGCAGGTCTTCTGGCTACACCTTC
CSVGAGGRSSGYTF
>TRBJ1-5|TRBV3-1/TRBV3-2|-|-
TGTGCCAGCAAGCTCGGCACAGGGCCCAATCAGCCCCAGCATTTT
CASKLGTGPNQPQHF
>TRBJ1-1|TRBV10-3|TRBD1|few
TGTGCCATCAGTGAGCAACAGGGGGAAAACACTGAAGCTTTCTTT
CAISEQQGENTEAFF
>TRBJ1-1|TRBV2|-|-
TGTGCCAGCAGCCGAGAGCAGGATTACACTGAAGCTTTCTTT
CASSREQDYTEAFF
>TRBJ1-4|TRBV7-9|-|once
TGTGCCAGCCCTCTGCAGGGAGGGTCTGCGACTAATGAAAAACTGTTTTTT
CASPLQGGSATNEKLFF
>TRBJ1-2|TRBV4-2|-|-
TGTGCCAGCAGCCAAGCGGGAGCATCGGAGGCCTATGGCTACACCTTC
CASSQAGASEAYGYTF
>TRBJ1-5|TRBV19|TRBD1|-
TGTGCCAGTAGTCCGGGACAGGGGGCAGGTCAGCCCCAGCATTTT
CASSPGQGAGQPQHF
>TRBJ1-2|TRBV24-1|TRBD1|-
TGTGCCACCAGTGATTCAACTAGGACAGGGGGCTTTGGCTACACCTTC
CATSDSTRTGGFGYTF
>TRBJ1-1|TRBV19|TRBD1|few
TGTGCCAGTAGTCTTGGGACAGGGGACGCCCTGGACACTGAAGCTTTCTTT
CASSLGTGDALDTEAFF
>TRBJ1-2|TRBV28|-|-
TGTGCCAGCAGTTTGAGAAACAGGGAAGATGGCTATGGCTACACCTTC
CASSLRNREDGYGYTF
>TRBJ2-3|TRBV13|TRBD2|-
TGTGCCACCAGCTCCCTGGGACTAGCGGGGGGGGGAGATACGCAGTATTTT
CATSSLGLAGGGDTQYF
>TRBJ1-1|TRBV5-8|TRBD1|-
TGTGCCAGCAGCCTATGGACAGGGGGCACTGAAGCTTTCTTT
CASSLWTGGTEAFF
>TRBJ2-7|TRBV2|-|-
TGTGCCAGCAGCGCGACCACAGGGTCCTACGAGCAGTACTTC
CASSATTGSYEQYF
>TRBJ2-5|TRBV19|-|once
TGTGCCAGTAGTATAGCGGTAGGGGTGGGAGAGACCCAGTACTTC
CASSIAVGVGETQYF
>TRBJ2-1|TRBV10-3|TRBD2|once
TGTGCCATCGGAGGGCTAGCGGGAGGCGGTGAGCAGTTCTTC
CAIGGLAGGGEQFF
>TRBJ2-3|TRBV5-1|-|-
TGCGCCAGCGGACCGGGAATTCAAACAGATACGCAGTATTTT
CASGPGIQTDTQYF
>TRBJ2-5|TRBV19|-|-
TGTGCCAGTAGTATAGCTCAGCAAGAGACCCAGTACTTC
CASSIAQQETQYF